Listed below are T cell receptor beta chains from one sample, sequenced in a study of CD8 T cells in ankylosing spondylitis. From the 5' RACE reads, TCRdb called clonotypes with MiXCR, one entry per CDR3 protein. The sample shows just under 350,000 distinct CDR3 sequences, roughly 14% of them seen only once. Material for sequencing was blood, either unsorted or a sorted T cell fraction (not recorded which). The source is a male donor with ankylosing spondylitis or in good health (not recorded which). CDR3s include the opening cysteine and the closing phenylalanine or tryptophan. D genes are given only for firm matches. Clone size is shown for a subset of rows, as once, few, many or a class of expanded clone.

V	J	size	D	DNA	CDR3
TRBV6-1	TRBJ2-7	few	NA	TGTGCCAGCAGAGAGACTAGCTCCTACGAGCAGTACTTC	CASRETSSYEQYF
TRBV12-5	TRBJ1-1	NA	NA	TGTGCTAGTGGTTGGCTTCGGGGGCCGACTGAAGCTTTCTTT	CASGWLRGPTEAFF
TRBV12-3/TRBV12-4	TRBJ2-1	few	TRBD2	TGTGCCAGCAGCCGCGGGAGTGCAAATGAGCAGTTCTTC	CASSRGSANEQFF
TRBV9	TRBJ2-1	NA	NA	TGTGCCAGCAGCGTTACGGGGACATACAATGAGCAGTTCTTC	CASSVTGTYNEQFF
TRBV10-3	TRBJ2-1	few	NA	TGTGCCATCAGTGAGTCGGGGGAAAACAATGAGCAGTTCTTC	CAISESGENNEQFF
TRBV6-2/TRBV6-3	TRBJ2-7	NA	NA	TGTGCCAGCAGTCTGGACAGCTTATACGAGCAGTACTTC	CASSLDSLYEQYF
TRBV25-1	TRBJ2-7	few	NA	TGTGCCAGCAGTGCTTTTTGGGGCCACGGCCGTGCCTACGAGCAGTACTTC	CASSAFWGHGRAYEQYF
TRBV10-3	TRBJ2-7	few	TRBD1	TGTGCCATCAGTGAGGGACAGGGTGGGATAGGTTACGAGCAGTACTTC	CAISEGQGGIGYEQYF
TRBV12-3/TRBV12-4	TRBJ1-5	NA	NA	TGTGCCAGCAGTTATATAGGGAATCAGCCCCAGCATTTT	CASSYIGNQPQHF
TRBV4-1	TRBJ2-2	few	NA	TGCGCCAGCAGCCAAGAGCGGCAACCGGGCGCCGGGGAGCTGTTTTTT	CASSQERQPGAGELFF
TRBV19	TRBJ2-7	few	TRBD1	TGTGCCAGTAGTCCCGGGACAGTAAGTGACGAGCAGTACTTC	CASSPGTVSDEQYF
TRBV7-2	TRBJ1-1	many	NA	TGTGCCAGCAGCTTAAGTCCGGGGAGAGGAACTGAAGCTTTCTTT	CASSLSPGRGTEAFF
TRBV5-1	TRBJ2-3	few	NA	TGCGCCAGCAGCTTGGGAATAGAGTCAGATACGCAGTATTTT	CASSLGIESDTQYF
TRBV5-1	TRBJ1-1	many	NA	TGCGCCAGCAGCTTAGGACGCGGGGACACTGAAGCTTTCTTT	CASSLGRGDTEAFF
TRBV28	TRBJ2-2	NA	TRBD1	TGTGCCAGCAGGATACCTCCGGGACAGGGCGTTCCCGGGGAGCTGTTTTTT	CASRIPPGQGVPGELFF
TRBV11-2	TRBJ2-2	few	NA	TGTGCCAGCAGCTGGTATTACCGGTCCCCTACCGGGGAGCTGTTTTTT	CASSWYYRSPTGELFF
TRBV10-3	TRBJ1-1	NA	TRBD1	TGTGCCATCGGGGGGGACAGTGGAGGGTTCACTGAAGCTTTCTTT	CAIGGDSGGFTEAFF
TRBV12-3/TRBV12-4	TRBJ2-5	NA	NA	TGTGCCAGCAGTTTTATCCAGGGGTGGGAGACCCAGTACTTC	CASSFIQGWETQYF
TRBV7-2	TRBJ2-5	NA	TRBD2	TGTGCCAGCACCTATGGGGGGGCCCAGTACTTC	CASTYGGAQYF
TRBV29-1	TRBJ2-7	few	NA	TGCAGCGTTGGGTCTGGACAGTACTCCTACGAGCAGTACTTC	CSVGSGQYSYEQYF
TRBV18	TRBJ1-1	NA	NA	TGTGCCAGCTCACGACAAGCGGGTGAAGCTTTCTTT	CASSRQAGEAFF
TRBV6-1	TRBJ1-5	many	NA	TGTGCCAGCAGTGAATCATGGGGGGGCAATCAGCCCCAGCATTTT	CASSESWGGNQPQHF
TRBV5-5	TRBJ2-7	few	NA	TGTGCCAGCAGCTTGGTTGAGATCGAGCAGTACTTC	CASSLVEIEQYF
TRBV20-1	TRBJ2-3	NA	TRBD1	TGCAGTGCAACGGACAGGGGGCCAACTAGCACAGATACGCAGTATTTT	CSATDRGPTSTDTQYF
TRBV2	TRBJ1-1	few	NA	TGTGCCAGCAGTGAAAAGGGAGACACTGAAGCTTTCTTT	CASSEKGDTEAFF
TRBV24-1	TRBJ2-4	NA	NA	TGTGCCACCAGAGAACGGCAGGGGGGGTATAAGGGAAACATTCAGTACTTC	CATRERQGGYKGNIQYF
TRBV4-1	TRBJ2-1	NA	TRBD2	TGCGCCAGCAGCCAAGATGGTCCAGCGGGAGGATGGAATGAGCAGTTCTTC	CASSQDGPAGGWNEQFF
TRBV7-2	TRBJ1-3	NA	NA	TGTGCCAGCAGCTTAGAGGGGCGCGACACCATATATTTT	CASSLEGRDTIYF
TRBV21-1	TRBJ2-7	few	NA	TGTGCCAGCAGCAGGAAGGGACAGCTTTCTAACCTCTCCTACGAGCAGTACTTC	CASSRKGQLSNLSYEQYF
TRBV5-6	TRBJ2-5	NA	TRBD2	TGTGCCAGCACCCTGGGACTAGCCCAAGAGACCCAGTACTTC	CASTLGLAQETQYF
TRBV3-1	TRBJ2-5	few	TRBD2	TGTGCCAGCAGCCAAGATCGGTATAGCGGGATGGGAGAGACCCAGTACTTC	CASSQDRYSGMGETQYF
TRBV12-3/TRBV12-4	TRBJ2-7	many	TRBD2	TGTGCCAGCAGACCCCGGGGAGGGAACGAGCAGTACTTC	CASRPRGGNEQYF